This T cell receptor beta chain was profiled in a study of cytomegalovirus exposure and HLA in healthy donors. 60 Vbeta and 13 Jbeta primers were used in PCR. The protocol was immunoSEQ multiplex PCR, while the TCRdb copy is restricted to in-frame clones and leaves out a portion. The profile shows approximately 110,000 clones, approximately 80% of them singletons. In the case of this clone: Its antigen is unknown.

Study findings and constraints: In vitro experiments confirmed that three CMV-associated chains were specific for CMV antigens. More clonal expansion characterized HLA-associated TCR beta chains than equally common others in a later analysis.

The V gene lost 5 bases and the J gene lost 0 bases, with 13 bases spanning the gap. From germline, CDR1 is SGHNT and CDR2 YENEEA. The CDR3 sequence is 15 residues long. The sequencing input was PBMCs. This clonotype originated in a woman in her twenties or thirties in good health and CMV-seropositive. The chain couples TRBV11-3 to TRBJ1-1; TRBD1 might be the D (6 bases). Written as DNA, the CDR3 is TGTGCCAGCAGCCGCGGGGGGGGCCTGAACACTGAAGCTTTCTTT. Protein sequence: CASSRGGGLNTEAFF.